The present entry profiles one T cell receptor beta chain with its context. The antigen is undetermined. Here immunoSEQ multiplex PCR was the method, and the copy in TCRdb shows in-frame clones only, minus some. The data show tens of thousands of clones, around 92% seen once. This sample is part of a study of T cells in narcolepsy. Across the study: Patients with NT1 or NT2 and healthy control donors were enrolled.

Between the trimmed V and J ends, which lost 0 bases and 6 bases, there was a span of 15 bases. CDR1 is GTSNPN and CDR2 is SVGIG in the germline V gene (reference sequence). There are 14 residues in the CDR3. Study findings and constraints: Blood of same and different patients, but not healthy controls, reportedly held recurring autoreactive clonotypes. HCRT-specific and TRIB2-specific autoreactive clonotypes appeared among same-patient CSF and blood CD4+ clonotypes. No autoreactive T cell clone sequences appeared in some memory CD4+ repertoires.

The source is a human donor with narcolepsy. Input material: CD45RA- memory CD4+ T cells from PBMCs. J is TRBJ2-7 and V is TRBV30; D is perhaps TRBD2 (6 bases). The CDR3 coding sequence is TGTGCCTGGAGTGTATCTTGGCGGGATGGCGAGCAGTACTTC. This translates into CAWSVSWRDGEQYF.